This T cell receptor (beta chain) was identified in a study of blood T cell repertoires in COVID-19. Looking at the study overall: Material from acute and convalescent COVID-19 was sourced from the United States, Italy and Spain. The analysed material was cDNA or gDNA that came from T cells, B-cell-depleted T cells, or PBMCs.

The length of the CDR3 is 16 residues. The V and J ends lost 1 base and 3 bases respectively, with 14 bases between them. Germline values: CDR1 SGHRS, CDR2 YFSETQ. In the original workflow: Nucleated cell number was recorded as an estimate derived from reference gene primer amplification. The data were produced by immunoSEQ multiplex PCR, yet TCRdb's version contains in-frame clones alone and is incomplete. V and J calls and clone size follow that table, whereas D and trimming were derived from the DNA. The repertoire has 250,000 or so clones, 86% of them found once; the top ten carry about 12%. The chain employs TRBV5-1 and TRBJ2-1; unclear D gene. The receptor was isolated from an older man with acute or convalescent COVID-19. Sequenced material: peripheral blood. The CDR3: CASSLSRLALYNEQFF. The CDR3, as DNA: TGCGCCAGCAGCTTGTCCAGACTGGCCCTCTACAATGAGCAGTTCTTC.